This TCR beta chain was observed in a study of control samples from healthy donors and cancer patients. Germline loops: CDR1 SGHNT, CDR2 YYREEE (reference sequence). V shed 4 bases and J shed 7 bases, with 15 bases lying between them. This CDR3 comprises 15 residues. The table came from immunoSEQ multiplex PCR; TCRdb's copy has only in-frame clones and leaves some out. The repertoire has about 100,000 clones, approximately 93% of them found once; the top ten carry 8%. This TCR was sampled from a man younger than 35 in good health. The source material was blood. The chain carries TRBV5-4 and TRBJ1-6, with a weak D call TRBD1 (5 bases). The CDR3 spells CASSMAGTKNSPLHF. The CDR3 bases are TGTGCCAGCAGCATGGCCGGGACTAAAAATTCACCCCTCCACTTT.